Presented here are 7 T cell receptor beta chains from one specimen sequenced in a study of blood T cell repertoires in COVID-19. Method: immunoSEQ multiplex PCR; TCRdb's copy keeps in-frame clones and lacks some. The profile shows 95,000 to 110,000 clones, approximately 80% of them singletons. Sequenced sample: peripheral blood. These receptors were collected from a man in his 60s with acute or convalescent COVID-19.

The chain joins TRBV21-1 to TRBJ2-2; the table's TRBD1 call for D was not verified on the DNA. TRBV21-1 is an annotated pseudogene. The CDR3 is made up of 17 amino acids. CDR3 in amino acids: CASTELGTGAPTGELFF. Written as DNA, the CDR3 is TGTGCCAGCACCGAATTAGGGACAGGGGCGCCCACCGGGGAGCTGTTTTTT.

The chain uses TRBV11-2 and TRBJ2-7; D is uncertain. The CDR3 totals 12 residues. Between the trimmed V and J ends, which lost 1 base and 3 bases, there was a span of 4 bases. Germline V gene sequence: CDR1 SGHAT, CDR2 FQNNGV. CDR3 bases: TGTGCCAGCAGCTTAGGGAGCTACGAGCAGTACTTC. This gives the protein CASSLGSYEQYF.

CDR3 amino acids: CASSPRDRDGYTF. CDR3 coding DNA: TGTGCCAGCTCACCACGGGACAGGGATGGCTACACCTTC. The chain recombines TRBV18 with TRBJ1-2, with 9 bases aligning to TRBD1. CDR1 is KGHSH and CDR2 is LQKENI in the germline V gene. This CDR3 contains 13 residues. The V segment lost 1 base and the J segment 6 bases; nucleotides outside the gene matches: 0. Filled out from reference TRBV18 and TRBJ1-2, the complete variable domain reads NAGVMQNPRHLVRRRGQEARLRCSPMKGHSHVYWYRQLPEEGLKFMVYLQKENIIDESGMPKERFSAEFPKEGPSILRIQQVVRGDSAAYFCASSPRDRDGYTFGSGTRLTVV.

This clone was seen just once. The chain links TRBV5-4 to TRBJ2-3; TRBD2 aligns across 10 bases. V dropped 3 bases and J dropped 3; count of bases not matched to a gene: 7. The CDR3 loop spans 16 amino acids. The germline gives CDR1 SGHNT, CDR2 YYREEE (reference sequence). In DNA, the CDR3 is TGTGCCAGCAGCTCCGATTCTAGCGGGAGAACAGATACGCAGTATTTT. Translation gives CASSSDSSGRTDTQYF. Full variable domain (missing parts from reference TRBV5-4 and TRBJ2-3): ETGVTQSPTHLIKTRGQQVTLRCSSQSGHNTVSWYQQALGQGPQFIFQYYREEENGRGNFPPRFSGLQFPNYSSELNVNALELDDSALYLCASSSDSSGRTDTQYFGPGTRLTVL.

This clone was seen more than once but under ten times. The V and J genes are TRBV7-6 and TRBJ1-1; D is possibly TRBD1 (5 bases). The germline gives CDR1 SGHVS, CDR2 FNYEAQ. V gave up 6 bases and J gave up 2 bases, with 10 bases separating them. The length of the CDR3 is 13 residues. In nucleotides, the CDR3 is TGTGCCAGCAGTGAGACAGTCAACACTGAAGCTTTCTTT. It is translated as CASSETVNTEAFF. The whole variable domain, filled in from reference TRBV7-6 and TRBJ1-1, reads GAGVSQSPRYKVTKRGQDVALRCDPISGHVSLYWYRQALGQGPEFLTYFNYEAQQDKSGLPNDRFSAERPEGSISTLTIQRTEQRDSAMYRCASSETVNTEAFFGQGTRLTVV.

The genes are TRBV14 and TRBJ1-1; 8 nucleotides align to TRBD1. The J segment lost 1 base and the V segment lost 5 bases, leaving 3 bases of the junction unmatched. CDR1 and CDR2 (germline): SGHDN, FVKESK. The CDR3 is 14 amino acids. CDR3 sequence reads: CASSTDRGNTEAFF. The CDR3 region has the DNA TGTGCCAGCAGCACTGACAGGGGGAACACTGAAGCTTTCTTT.

Comments on this clone: Other nucleotide sequences in the sample specify the same CDR3. The chain employs TRBV24-1 and TRBJ2-2; TRBD1 aligns across 11 bases. This CDR3 spans 16 amino acids. Trimming cost V 3 bases and J 3 bases; bases outside gene matches: 2. The germline CDR1 and CDR2 sequences are KGHDR and SFDVKD. CDR3 protein: CATSDPGQGDTGELFF. DNA for the CDR3: TGTGCCACCAGTGATCCGGGACAGGGGGACACCGGGGAGCTGTTTTTT.